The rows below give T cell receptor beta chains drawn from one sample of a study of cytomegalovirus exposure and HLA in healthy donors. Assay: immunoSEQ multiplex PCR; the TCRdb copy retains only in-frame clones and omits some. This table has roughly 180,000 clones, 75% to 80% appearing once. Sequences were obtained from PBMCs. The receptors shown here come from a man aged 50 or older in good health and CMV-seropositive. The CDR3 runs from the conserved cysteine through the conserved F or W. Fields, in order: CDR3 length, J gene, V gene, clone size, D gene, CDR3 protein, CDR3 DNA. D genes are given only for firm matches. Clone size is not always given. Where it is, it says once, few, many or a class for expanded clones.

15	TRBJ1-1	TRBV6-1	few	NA	CASTVRGRKDTEAFF	TGTGCCAGCACCGTACGGGGAAGAAAAGACACTGAAGCTTTCTTT
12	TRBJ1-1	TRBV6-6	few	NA	CASSYSEGMAFF	TGTGCCAGCAGTTACTCAGAGGGTATGGCTTTCTTT
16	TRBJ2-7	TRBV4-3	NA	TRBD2	CASSQVSGTSFHEQYF	TGCGCCAGCAGCCAAGTATCTGGGACTAGCTTCCACGAGCAGTACTTC
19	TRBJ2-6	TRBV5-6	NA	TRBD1	CASSLAGTGGFSGANVLTF	TGTGCCAGCAGCTTAGCCGGGACAGGGGGCTTCTCTGGGGCCAACGTCCTGACTTTC
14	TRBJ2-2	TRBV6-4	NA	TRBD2	CASSEAGPTGELFF	TGTGCCAGCAGTGAAGCGGGGCCCACCGGGGAGCTGTTTTTT
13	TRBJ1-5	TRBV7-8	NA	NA	CASSLFENQPQHF	TGTGCCAGCAGCTTATTTGAGAATCAGCCCCAGCATTTT
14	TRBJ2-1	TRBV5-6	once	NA	CASSLPTGYNEQFF	TGTGCCAGCAGCTTACCCACAGGGTACAATGAGCAGTTCTTC
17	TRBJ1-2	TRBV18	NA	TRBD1	CASSPYDRGTGGYGYTF	TGTGCCAGCTCACCATACGATAGAGGGACAGGCGGATATGGCTACACCTTC
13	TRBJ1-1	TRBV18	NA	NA	CASSPHSGTEAFF	TGTGCCAGCTCACCACACAGCGGGACAGAAGCTTTCTTT
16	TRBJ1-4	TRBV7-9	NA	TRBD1	CASRRTGGVINEKLFF	TGTGCCAGCAGGCGGACAGGGGGCGTTATTAATGAAAAACTGTTTTTT
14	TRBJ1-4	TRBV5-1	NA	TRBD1	CASSTGQGGEKLFF	TGCGCCAGCAGCACCGGACAGGGTGGTGAAAAACTGTTTTTT
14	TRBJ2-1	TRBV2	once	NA	CASSGPGVINEQFF	TGTGCCAGCAGCGGGCCGGGGGTTATCAATGAGCAGTTCTTC
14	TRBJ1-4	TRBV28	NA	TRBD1	CASFSTGVNEKLFF	TGTGCCAGCTTCTCGACAGGGGTTAATGAAAAACTGTTTTTT
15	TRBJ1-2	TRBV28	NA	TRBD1	CASSGNRGLGYGYTF	TGTGCCAGCAGTGGGAACAGGGGATTGGGCTATGGCTACACCTTC
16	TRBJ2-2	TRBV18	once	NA	CASSPATQSNTGELFF	TGTGCCAGCTCACCCGCGACACAGTCGAACACCGGGGAGCTGTTTTTT
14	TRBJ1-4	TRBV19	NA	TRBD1	CASIKTGGGEKLFF	TGTGCCAGTATCAAGACAGGGGGAGGTGAAAAACTGTTTTTT
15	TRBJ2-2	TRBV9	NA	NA	CASSVGGGASGELFF	TGTGCCAGCAGCGTAGGTGGAGGGGCTTCCGGGGAGCTGTTTTTT
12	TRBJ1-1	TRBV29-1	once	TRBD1	CSVSDRVTEAFF	TGCAGCGTCTCTGACAGGGTCACTGAAGCTTTCTTT
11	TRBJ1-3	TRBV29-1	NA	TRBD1	CSVRQGPWAYF	TGCAGCGTCCGACAGGGTCCCTGGGCATATTTT
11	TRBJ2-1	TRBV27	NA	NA	CASSDSNEQFF	TGTGCCAGCAGTGACAGCAATGAGCAGTTCTTC
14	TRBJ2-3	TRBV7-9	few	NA	CASNYVGGTDTQYF	TGTGCCAGCAATTACGTCGGGGGAACAGATACGCAGTATTTT
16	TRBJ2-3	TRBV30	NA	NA	CAWSVSPQPRSDTQYF	TGTGCCTGGAGTGTTTCCCCCCAACCGAGGTCAGATACGCAGTATTTT
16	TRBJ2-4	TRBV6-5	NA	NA	CASSSRDLLAKNIQYF	TGTGCCAGCAGTTCTCGGGACTTACTAGCCAAAAACATTCAGTACTTC